The 18 T cell receptor beta chains below come from one sample, sequenced in a study of blood T cell repertoires in COVID-19. Here immunoSEQ multiplex PCR was the method, and the copy in TCRdb shows in-frame clones only, minus some. This table holds hundreds of thousands of clones, over 75% found once. Sequencing was done on a sample of PBMCs or T cells enriched from blood (not recorded which). Receptors originate from a man between 25 and 39 years old with acute COVID-19.

This chain joins TRBV7-2 and TRBJ2-5; 8 bases line up with TRBD2. In germline, CDR1 is SGHTA, CDR2 FQGNSA. This CDR3 spans 14 amino acids. V was clipped by 2 bases and J by 2 bases; unmatched bases: 1. The CDR3 loop reads CASSLSGGQETQYF. In nucleotides, the CDR3 is TGTGCCAGCAGCTTAAGCGGGGGACAAGAGACCCAGTACTTC.

Only one count was recorded for this clone. The chain recombines TRBV29-1 with TRBJ1-2; D remains ambiguous. The CDR3 runs to 13 residues. Germline-derived CDR1 and CDR2 are SQVTM and ANQGSEA. V was clipped by 4 bases and J by 2 bases, with 11 bases between them. For the CDR3, the DNA is TGCAGCGTTGTTGGCAGAGCGAACTATGGCTACACCTTC. As protein: CSVVGRANYGYTF.

The chain carries TRBV9 and TRBJ1-6; a possible D gene is TRBD1 (6 bases). Per the germline V gene, CDR1 is SGDLS and CDR2 is YYNGEE. Trimming pared 2 bases from V and 7 bases from J, leaving 10 bases between. This CDR3 is built from 14 residues. DNA of the CDR3: TGTGCCAGCAGCGTCCGACAGGACAATTCACCCCTCCACTTT. It is translated as CASSVRQDNSPLHF.

V usage is TRBV7-3 and J usage is TRBJ2-1, with TRBD1 identical over 7 bases. V shed 5 bases and J 5 bases; nucleotides not matched to a gene: 6. Germline CDR1 and CDR2: SGHTA and FQGTGA. This CDR3 is 14 amino acids long. In nucleotides, the CDR3 is TGTGCCAGCAGCCGGGACAGAGGGAACAATGAGCAGTTCTTC. The encoded protein is CASSRDRGNNEQFF. Full variable domain (outside the CDR3, taken from reference TRBV7-3 and TRBJ2-1): GAGVSQTPSNKVTEKGKYVELRCDPISGHTALYWYRQSLGQGPEFLIYFQGTGAADDSGLPNDRFFAVRPEGSVSTLKIQRTERGDSAVYLCASSRDRGNNEQFFGPGTRLTVL.

This clone was counted a few times. The chain links TRBV29-1 to TRBJ1-6; 8 bases map to TRBD1. Germline CDR1 SQVTM, CDR2 ANQGSEA. The length of the CDR3 is 16 residues. Trimming cost V 5 bases and J 7 bases; bases outside gene matches: 13. The CDR3 DNA follows: TGCAGCGTTTTAAGGACAGGGCAGCCGATCAATTCACCCCTCCACTTT. Its protein product is CSVLRTGQPINSPLHF.

This chain connects TRBV7-3 to TRBJ1-1; a weak D match, TRBD1 (5 bases). The CDR3 has 13 residues. Between the trimmed V and J ends, which lost 0 bases and 11 bases, there was a span of 13 bases. Germline CDR1 is SGHTA and CDR2 is FQGTGA. The CDR3 here is CASSLTVDNDAFF. For the CDR3, the DNA is TGTGCCAGCAGCTTAACTGTGGACAATGACGCTTTCTTT.

The rearrangement joins TRBV2 to TRBJ2-7; D perhaps matches TRBD1 (6 bases). The V and J ends lost 4 bases and 2 bases respectively, with 9 bases between them. Germline lookup yields CDR1 SNHLY and CDR2 FYNNEI. The length of the CDR3 is 13 residues. CDR3 residues: CASSGTVTYEQYF. For the CDR3, the DNA is TGTGCCAGCAGTGGGACAGTTACCTACGAGCAGTACTTC.

This clone has a single count. The chain is built from TRBV11-2 and TRBJ2-4, with D possibly being TRBD2 (6 bases). The ends were cut back, 5 bases at V and 3 bases at J, with 14 bases in the middle. The CDR3 totals 15 residues. Germline lookup yields CDR1 SGHAT and CDR2 FQNNGV. CDR3 sequence: CASSPDYAIKNIQYF. In nucleotides, the CDR3 is TGTGCCAGCAGCCCGGACTACGCAATCAAAAACATTCAGTACTTC.

This chain connects TRBV5-1 to TRBJ1-2, with D unclear. CDR3 length equals 13 residues. The germline V and J ends were trimmed by 0 bases and 6 bases, with 9 bases remaining between them. Germline V gives CDR1 SGHRS, CDR2 YFSETQ. CDR3 nucleotides: TGCGCCAGCAGCTTGGCGGGGATGGATGGCTACACCTTC. This sequence encodes CASSLAGMDGYTF.

The chain combines TRBV12-3 or TRBV12-4 with TRBJ1-2; D remains ambiguous. The CDR3 spans 13 residues. Deletions cut 5 bases from V and 0 bases from J, with 7 bases between. The CDR3: CASSQTTNYGYTF. The DNA for the CDR3 is TGTGCCAGCAGTCAGACAACTAACTATGGCTACACCTTC.

Only one count was recorded for this clone. The chain combines TRBV28 with TRBJ1-4, with D possibly matching TRBD1 (6 bases). V lost 4 bases, J lost 7 bases, and 16 bases lay in between. The CDR3 consists of 15 residues. Germline V CDR1 and CDR2: MDHEN, SYDVKM. This chain's CDR3 is CASSSLTGGAEKLFF. The CDR3 DNA is TGTGCCAGCAGTTCCCTGACAGGAGGTGCTGAAAAACTGTTTTTT.

This chain links TRBV5-1 with TRBJ2-5; TRBD1 matches 7 bases. CDR3 length: 14 amino acids. V was pared by 3 bases and J by 1 base, with 3 bases of the junction left unmatched. Germline assignment: CDR1 SGHRS and CDR2 YFSETQ. The CDR3 bases are TGCGCCAGCAGCTCACAGGGGTCCCAAGAGACCCAGTACTTC. Translating gives CASSSQGSQETQYF.

This clone was observed a handful of times. This sequence joins TRBV30 and TRBJ1-6, with no clear D. The CDR3 is made up of 14 amino acids. Trimming took off 0 bases at V and 5 bases at J, with 8 bases between the two ends. Germline V gene data show CDR1 as GTSNPN and CDR2 as SVGIG (reference sequence). The CDR3 is CAWSVPRDNSPLHF. The CDR3, as DNA: TGTGCCTGGAGTGTACCGAGAGATAATTCACCCCTCCACTTT. Full variable domain (rest looked up from reference TRBV30 and TRBJ1-6): SQTIHQWPATLVQPVGSPLSLECTVEGTSNPNLYWYRQAAGRGLQLLFYSVGIGQISSEVPQNLSASRPQDRQFILSSKKLLLSDSGFYLCAWSVPRDNSPLHFGNGTRLTVT.

CDR3 protein: CASSENYYSPLHF. CDR3 in DNA: TGTGCCAGCAGTGAGAATTACTATTCACCCCTCCACTTT. The rearrangement joins TRBV2 to TRBJ1-6; D is ambiguous. Germline-derived CDR1 and CDR2 are SNHLY and FYNNEI. Deletions cut 3 bases from V and 8 bases from J, with 8 bases between. The CDR3 totals 13 residues.

CDR3 in amino acids: CASSPSGGQDGEQYF. Here the CDR3 DNA reads TGTGCCAGCAGTCCATCGGGGGGGCAGGACGGCGAGCAGTACTTC. The chain uses TRBV6-5 and TRBJ2-7; 8 bases are shared with TRBD2. CDR1 and CDR2 from the germline V gene are MNHEY and SVGAGI. This CDR3 has 15 residues. The V segment lost 5 bases and the J segment 6 bases; nucleotides outside the gene matches: 12.

The table lists this clone with a few counts. V and J are TRBV11-2 and TRBJ2-2; weak D call: TRBD1 (5 bases). Trimming cost V 3 bases and J 3 bases, with 8 bases left between them. This CDR3 contains 14 residues. Germline-derived CDR1 and CDR2 are SGHAT and FQNNGV. In nucleotides, the CDR3 is TGTGCCAGCAGCTTGCAGGGATACACCGGGGAGCTGTTTTTT. Amino acids: CASSLQGYTGELFF.

The J gene is TRBJ1-1, the V gene TRBV12-3 or TRBV12-4; tentative D call: TRBD1 (6 bases). V lost 9 bases to trimming and J lost 5 bases, with 16 bases between them. The CDR3 sequence is 13 residues long. The CDR3 DNA sequence: TGTGCCAGTGGGGACACAGGGAGAACTGAAGCTTTCTTT. It yields the protein CASGDTGRTEAFF.

The sample holds one count of this clone. The chain employs TRBV3-1 (or the pseudogene TRBV3-2) and TRBJ1-4, with D unclear. Trimming stripped 4 bases from V and 8 bases from J, with 20 bases between. The CDR3 is 16 residues long. Germline CDR1 and CDR2: LGHDT and YNNKEL (reference sequence). CDR3 DNA sequence: TGTGCCAGCAGCCTAGCTTCGGAGGGCCTAAGCGAAAAACTGTTTTTT. Translated: CASSLASEGLSEKLFF.